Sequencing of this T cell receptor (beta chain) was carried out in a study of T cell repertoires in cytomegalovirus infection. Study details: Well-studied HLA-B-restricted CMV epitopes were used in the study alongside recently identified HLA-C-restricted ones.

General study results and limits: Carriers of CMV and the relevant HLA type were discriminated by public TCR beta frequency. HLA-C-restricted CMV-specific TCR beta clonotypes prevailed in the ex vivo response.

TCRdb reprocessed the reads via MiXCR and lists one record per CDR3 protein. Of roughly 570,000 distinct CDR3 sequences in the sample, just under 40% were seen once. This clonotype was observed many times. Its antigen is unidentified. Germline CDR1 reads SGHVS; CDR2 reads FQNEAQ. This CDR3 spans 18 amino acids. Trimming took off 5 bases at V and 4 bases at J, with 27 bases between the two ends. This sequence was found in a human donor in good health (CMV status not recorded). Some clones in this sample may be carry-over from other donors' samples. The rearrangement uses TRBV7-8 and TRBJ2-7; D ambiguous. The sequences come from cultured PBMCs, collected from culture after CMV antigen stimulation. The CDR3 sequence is CASSPSRAVRYHSYEQYF. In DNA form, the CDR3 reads TGTGCCAGCAGCCCTAGTCGGGCGGTCAGGTATCATTCGTACGAGCAGTACTTC.